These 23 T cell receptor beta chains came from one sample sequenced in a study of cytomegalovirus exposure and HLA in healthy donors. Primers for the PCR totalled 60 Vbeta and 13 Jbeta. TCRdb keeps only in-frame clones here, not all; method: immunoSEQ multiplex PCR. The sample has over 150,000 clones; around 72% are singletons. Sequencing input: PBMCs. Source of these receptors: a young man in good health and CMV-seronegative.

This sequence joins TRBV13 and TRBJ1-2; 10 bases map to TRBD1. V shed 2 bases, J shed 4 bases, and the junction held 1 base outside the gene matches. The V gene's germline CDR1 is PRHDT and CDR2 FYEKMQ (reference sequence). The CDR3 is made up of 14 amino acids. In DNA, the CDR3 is TGTGCCAGCAGCTTACGGACAGGGGGCTATGGCTACACCTTC. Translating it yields CASSLRTGGYGYTF.

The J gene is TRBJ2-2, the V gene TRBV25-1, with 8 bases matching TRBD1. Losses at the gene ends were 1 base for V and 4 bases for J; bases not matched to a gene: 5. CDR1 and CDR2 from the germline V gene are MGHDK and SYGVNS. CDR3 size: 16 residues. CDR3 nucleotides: TGTGCCAGCAGTGAATTGGGGACAGGTTCCACCGGGGAGCTGTTTTTT. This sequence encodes CASSELGTGSTGELFF. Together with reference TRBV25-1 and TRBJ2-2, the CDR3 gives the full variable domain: EADIYQTPRYLVIGTGKKITLECSQTMGHDKMYWYQQDPGMELHLIHYSYGVNSTEKGDLSSESTVSRIRTEHFPLTLESARPSHTSQYLCASSELGTGSTGELFFGEGSRLTVL.

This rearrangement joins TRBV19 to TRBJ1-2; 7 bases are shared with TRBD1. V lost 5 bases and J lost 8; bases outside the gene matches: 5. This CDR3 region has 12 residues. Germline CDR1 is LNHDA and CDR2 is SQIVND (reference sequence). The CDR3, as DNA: TGTGCCAGTAGTCTGACAGGGACCGGCTACACCTTC. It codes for CASSLTGTGYTF. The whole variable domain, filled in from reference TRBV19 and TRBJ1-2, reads DGGITQSPKYLFRKEGQNVTLSCEQNLNHDAMYWYRQDPGQGLRLIYYSQIVNDFQKGDIAEGYSVSREKKESFPLTVTSAQKNPTAFYLCASSLTGTGYTFGSGTRLTVV.

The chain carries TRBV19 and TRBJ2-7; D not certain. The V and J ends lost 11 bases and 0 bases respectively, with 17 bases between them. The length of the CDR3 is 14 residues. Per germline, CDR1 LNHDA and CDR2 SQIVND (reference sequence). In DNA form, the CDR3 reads TGTGCCTCCGCCGGCAGCGCCCACTCCTACGAGCAGTACTTC. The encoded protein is CASAGSAHSYEQYF.

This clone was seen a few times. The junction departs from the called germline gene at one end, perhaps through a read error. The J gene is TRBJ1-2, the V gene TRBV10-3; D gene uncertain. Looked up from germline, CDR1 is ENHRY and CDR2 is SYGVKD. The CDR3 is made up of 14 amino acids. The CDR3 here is CAISESTPNYGYTF. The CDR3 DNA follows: TGTGCCATCAGTGAGTCCACGCCTAATTATGGCTACACCTTC.

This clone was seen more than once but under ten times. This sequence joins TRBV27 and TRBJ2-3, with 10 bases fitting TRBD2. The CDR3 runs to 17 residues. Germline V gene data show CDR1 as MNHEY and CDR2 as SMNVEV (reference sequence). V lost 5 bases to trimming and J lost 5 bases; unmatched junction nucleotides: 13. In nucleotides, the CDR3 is TGTGCCAGCAGTCTTGGACAGGGAGTAGCGGGAGGAGATACGCAGTATTTT. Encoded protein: CASSLGQGVAGGDTQYF.

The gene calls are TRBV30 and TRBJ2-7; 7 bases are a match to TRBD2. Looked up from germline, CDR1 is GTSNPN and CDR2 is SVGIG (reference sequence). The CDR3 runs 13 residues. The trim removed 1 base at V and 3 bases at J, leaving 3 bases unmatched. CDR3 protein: CAWSGGGYYEQYF. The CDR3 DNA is TGTGCCTGGAGTGGGGGGGGATACTACGAGCAGTACTTC.

This CDR3 reads CAWSPSSGELFF. The CDR3, as DNA: TGTGCCTGGAGTCCCTCCAGCGGGGAGCTGTTTTTT. The rearrangement uses TRBV30 and TRBJ2-2, with unresolved D. In germline, CDR1 is GTSNPN, CDR2 SVGIG (reference sequence). The CDR3 is made up of 12 amino acids. The V gene lost 2 bases and the J gene lost 7 bases, with 8 bases spanning the gap. Full variable domain (remainder filled in from reference TRBV30 and TRBJ2-2): SQTIHQWPATLVQPVGSPLSLECTVEGTSNPNLYWYRQAAGRGLQLLFYSVGIGQISSEVPQNLSASRPQDRQFILSSKKLLLSDSGFYLCAWSPSSGELFFGEGSRLTVL.

CDR3 region: CASSQAPSGRNEQFF. The CDR3 DNA sequence: TGCGCCAGCAGCCAAGCTCCCAGCGGGAGAAATGAGCAGTTCTTC. The chain links TRBV4-1 to TRBJ2-1; 8 bases agree with TRBD2. Germline CDR1 MGHRA, CDR2 YSYEKL. J gave up 7 bases and V 1 base, and 6 bases lay outside the gene matches. This CDR3 has 15 amino acids.

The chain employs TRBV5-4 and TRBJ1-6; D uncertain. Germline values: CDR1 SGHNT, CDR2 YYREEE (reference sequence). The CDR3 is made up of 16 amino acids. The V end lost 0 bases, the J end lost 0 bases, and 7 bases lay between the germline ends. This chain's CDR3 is CASSLGHSSYNSPLHF. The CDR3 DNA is TGTGCCAGCAGCTTGGGACATAGCTCCTATAATTCACCCCTCCACTTT.

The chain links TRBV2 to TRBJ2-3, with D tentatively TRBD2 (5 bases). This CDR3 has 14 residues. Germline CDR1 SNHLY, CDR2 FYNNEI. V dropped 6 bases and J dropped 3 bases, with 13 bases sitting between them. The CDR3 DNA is TGTGCCAGCAGAGCGGAGGTGGGGACAGATACGCAGTATTTT. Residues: CASRAEVGTDTQYF. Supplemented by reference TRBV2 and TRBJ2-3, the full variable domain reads EPEVTQTPSHQVTQMGQEVILRCVPISNHLYFYWYRQILGQKVEFLVSFYNNEISEKSEIFDDQFSVERPDGSNFTLKIRSTKLEDSAMYFCASRAEVGTDTQYFGPGTRLTVL.

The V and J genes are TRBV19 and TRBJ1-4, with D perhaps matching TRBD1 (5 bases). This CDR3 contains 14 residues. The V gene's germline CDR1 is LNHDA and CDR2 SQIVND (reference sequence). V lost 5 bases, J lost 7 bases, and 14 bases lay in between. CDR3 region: CASSDTGLGEKLFF. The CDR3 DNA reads TGTGCCAGTAGTGATACAGGCCTTGGTGAAAAACTGTTTTTT.

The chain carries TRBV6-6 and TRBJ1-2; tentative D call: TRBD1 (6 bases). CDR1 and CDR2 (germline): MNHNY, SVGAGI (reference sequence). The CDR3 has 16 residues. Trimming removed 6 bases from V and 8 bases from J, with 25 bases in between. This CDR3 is CASSSFGQRLVCGYTF. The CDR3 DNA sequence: TGTGCCAGCAGCTCCTTTGGACAGAGGCTTGTTTGCGGCTACACCTTC.

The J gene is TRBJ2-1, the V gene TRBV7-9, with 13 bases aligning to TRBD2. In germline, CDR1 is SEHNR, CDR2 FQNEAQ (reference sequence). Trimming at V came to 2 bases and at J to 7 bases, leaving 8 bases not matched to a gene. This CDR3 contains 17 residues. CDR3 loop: CASSLKGTSGILNEQFF. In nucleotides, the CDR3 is TGTGCCAGCAGCTTAAAAGGGACTAGCGGGATTTTAAATGAGCAGTTCTTC.

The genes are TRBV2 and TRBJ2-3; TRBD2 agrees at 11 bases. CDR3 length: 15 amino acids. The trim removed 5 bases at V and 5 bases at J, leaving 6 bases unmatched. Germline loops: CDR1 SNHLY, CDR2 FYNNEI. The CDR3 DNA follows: TGTGCCAGCAGTCTAGCGGGAGGCGGGAGAGATACGCAGTATTTT. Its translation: CASSLAGGGRDTQYF.

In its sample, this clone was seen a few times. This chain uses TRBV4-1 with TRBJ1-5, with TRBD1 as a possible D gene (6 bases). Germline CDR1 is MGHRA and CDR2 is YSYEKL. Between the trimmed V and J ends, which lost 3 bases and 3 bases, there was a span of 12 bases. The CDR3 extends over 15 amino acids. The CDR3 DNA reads TGCGCCAGCAGCCATCGGGCAGGGGTCAATCAGCCCCAGCATTTT. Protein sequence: CASSHRAGVNQPQHF.

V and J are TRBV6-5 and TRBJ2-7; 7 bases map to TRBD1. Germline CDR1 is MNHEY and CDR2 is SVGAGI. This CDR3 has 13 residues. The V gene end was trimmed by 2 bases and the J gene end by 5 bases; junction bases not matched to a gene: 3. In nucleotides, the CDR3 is TGTGCCAGCAGTTACCGACAGGGTGACGAGCAGTACTTC. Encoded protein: CASSYRQGDEQYF.

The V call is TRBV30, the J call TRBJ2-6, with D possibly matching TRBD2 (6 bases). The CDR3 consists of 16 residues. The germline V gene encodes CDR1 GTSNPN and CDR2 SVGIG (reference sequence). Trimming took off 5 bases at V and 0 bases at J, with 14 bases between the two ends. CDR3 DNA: TGTGCCTGGGGCGGGACTTTCCGCTCTGGGGCCAACGTCCTGACTTTC. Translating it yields CAWGGTFRSGANVLTF.

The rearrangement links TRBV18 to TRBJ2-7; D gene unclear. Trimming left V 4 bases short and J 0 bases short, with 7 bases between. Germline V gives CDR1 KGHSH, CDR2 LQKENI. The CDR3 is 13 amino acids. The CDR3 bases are TGTGCCAGCTCACGAGTGAGCTCCTACGAGCAGTACTTC. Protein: CASSRVSSYEQYF.

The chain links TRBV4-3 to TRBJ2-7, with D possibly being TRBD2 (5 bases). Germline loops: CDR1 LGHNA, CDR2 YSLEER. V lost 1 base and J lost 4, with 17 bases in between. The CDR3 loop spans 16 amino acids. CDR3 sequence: CASSQVYAAERYEQYF. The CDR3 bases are TGCGCCAGCAGCCAAGTGTACGCAGCGGAGAGGTACGAGCAGTACTTC.

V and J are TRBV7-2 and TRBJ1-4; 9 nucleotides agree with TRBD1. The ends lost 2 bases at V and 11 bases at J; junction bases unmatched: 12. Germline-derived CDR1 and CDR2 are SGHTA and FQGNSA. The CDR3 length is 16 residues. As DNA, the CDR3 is TGTGCCAGCAGCTTACAAACCGGGACAGGGTTGTTTAAACTGTTTTTT. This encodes CASSLQTGTGLFKLFF.

The CDR3 reads CASSPWTANYEQYF. Written as DNA, the CDR3 is TGTGCCAGCAGCCCCTGGACAGCTAACTACGAGCAGTACTTC. The chain employs TRBV7-9 and TRBJ2-7; the D gene is possibly TRBD1 (6 bases). CDR3 size: 14 residues. V dropped 5 bases and J dropped 3 bases, with 14 bases sitting between them. Germline-derived CDR1 and CDR2 are SEHNR and FQNEAQ (reference sequence).

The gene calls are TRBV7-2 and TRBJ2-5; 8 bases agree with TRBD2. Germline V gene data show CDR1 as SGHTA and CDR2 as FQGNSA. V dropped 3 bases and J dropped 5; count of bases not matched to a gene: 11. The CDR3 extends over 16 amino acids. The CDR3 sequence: CASSFRWRSGKETQYF. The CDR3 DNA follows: TGTGCCAGCAGCTTTCGTTGGCGTAGCGGGAAGGAGACCCAGTACTTC.